The clone carrying this T cell receptor beta chain occurred many times. These data belong to a study of CD8+CD57+ T cells in acquired aplastic anemia. Selection for sequencing was limited to patients who had shown CD8+CD57+ cell expansion by flow cytometry. The TCR beta profiling, which covered VDJ combination and CDR3 sequence, was carried out using genomic DNA as the template. TCRdb re-called the reads through MiXCR, storing one row per CDR3 protein. The data show about 190,000 distinct CDR3 sequences, roughly half seen once. V lost 0 bases and J lost 4; bases outside the gene matches: 7. Germline-derived CDR1 and CDR2 are DFQATT and SNEGSKA (reference sequence). The CDR3 is made up of 16 amino acids.

Sample: sorted CD4+, CD8+, or CD8+CD57+ T cells (not recorded which) from PBMCs. This chain joins TRBV20-1 and TRBJ2-3, with TRBD1 identical over 10 bases. This TCR derives from a human donor with aplastic anemia. CDR3 sequence: CSARDPGQGWADTQYF. In nucleotides, the CDR3 is TGCAGTGCTAGAGATCCGGGACAGGGGTGGGCAGATACGCAGTATTTT.